This TCR beta chain comes out of a study of T cells in tuberculosis. Whole-study findings and limits: Active tuberculosis TCR-alpha repertoires lay closer to GMM-specific TCRs than IGRA-negative controls, suggesting clonal expansion. Selection depended on which cryopreserved specimens were available.

Germline CDR1 MDHEN, CDR2 SYDVKM. The CDR3 sequence is 15 residues long. The V segment lost 2 bases and the J segment 6 bases; nucleotides outside the gene matches: 6. Unsorted cryopreserved PBMC were sequenced, averaging about 93,000 T cells per clinical donor. TCRdb keeps only in-frame clones here, not all; method: immunoSEQ multiplex PCR. This sample has 25,000 to 30,000 clones, with 90% found just once. Regarding this clone: The antigen is not known.

Sequencing input: PBMCs. This chain connects TRBV28 to TRBJ2-3; 9 bases line up with TRBD2. This TCR derives from a donor aged 5 to 30 with latent tuberculosis or without tuberculosis infection. In DNA, the CDR3 is TGTGCCAGCAGTTTAGGGACTAGCAGGGAGGATACGCAGTATTTT. It codes for CASSLGTSREDTQYF. Using reference TRBV28 and TRBJ2-3 for the parts outside the CDR3, the full variable domain is DVKVTQSSRYLVKRTGEKVFLECVQDMDHENMFWYRQDPGLGLRLIYFSYDVKMKEKGDIPEGYSVSREKKERFSLILESASTNQTSMYLCASSLGTSREDTQYFGPGTRLTVL.